This entry concerns a single TCR beta chain. These data are taken from a study of CD8 T cells in Susac syndrome. The J segment lost 0 bases and the V segment lost 5 bases, leaving 5 bases of the junction unmatched. The CDR3 length is 16 residues. Random hexamers were used to reverse transcribe the RNA input (about 0.5 to 1 ug). TCRdb re-called the immunoSEQ multiplex PCR reads with MiXCR, one entry per CDR3 protein. This table holds approximately 110,000 distinct CDR3 sequences, around 94% found once. The chain has TRBV12-3 or TRBV12-4 and TRBJ2-7, with TRBD2 matching over 12 bases. Sequenced sample: CD4+ T cells from PBMCs. This TCR was sampled from a human donor in good health. The CDR3 nucleotides are TGTGCCAGCAGTCCTCCGACTAGCGGGGGCTCCTACGAGCAGTACTTC. It yields the protein CASSPPTSGGSYEQYF.